This T cell receptor beta chain appears in the sequencing data of a study of cytomegalovirus exposure and HLA in healthy donors. Broader study findings: The tendency of first-cohort TCR clusters to co-occur in the roughly 120 validation repertoires was identified by a subsequent analysis. In vitro testing confirmed three CMV-associated chains as specific for CMV antigens. According to reports, the classifier identified cytomegalovirus status with high specificity and sensitivity. TCR beta chains numbering roughly 150 were designated cytomegalovirus-associated.

TCRdb keeps only in-frame clones here, not all; method: immunoSEQ multiplex PCR. The sample records about 170,000 clones, roughly 90% being singletons. About this clone itself: The target antigen is unknown.

The CDR3 consists of 18 residues. The J segment lost 8 bases and the V segment lost 7 bases, leaving 21 bases of the junction unmatched. Germline CDR1 reads MDHEN; CDR2 reads SYDVKM. This chain uses TRBV28 with TRBJ2-1; 9 bases fit TRBD2. The source of this sequence is a woman aged 30 to 39 in good health and CMV-seronegative. What was sequenced was PBMCs. The CDR3 sequence: CASTPSPPGGRADDEQFF. The CDR3 DNA is TGTGCCAGCACCCCCTCCCCCCCGGGCGGGAGGGCCGATGATGAGCAGTTCTTC.